These 3 T cell receptor beta chains came from one sample sequenced in a study of cytomegalovirus exposure and HLA in healthy donors. This PCR relied on a set of 60 Vbeta primers and 13 Jbeta primers. Some clones are missing from TCRdb's copy, which holds only in-frame ones; the method was immunoSEQ multiplex PCR. Seen here are 90,000 to 100,000 clones, about 80% observed once, and the top ten hold over 15%. The source material was PBMCs. The receptors were gathered from a man between 60 and 75 years old in good health and CMV-seropositive.

The chain recombines TRBV5-6 with TRBJ2-1; 7 bases are a match to TRBD1. The germline V gene encodes CDR1 SGHDT and CDR2 YYEEEE. The CDR3 has 15 residues. Unmatched junction bases numbered 13, after V lost 5 bases and J lost 8 bases. Here the CDR3 reads CASRETGYRIHEQFF. As DNA, the CDR3 is TGTGCCAGCAGGGAGACAGGGTATCGGATTCATGAGCAGTTCTTC.

The chain couples TRBV5-1 to TRBJ2-7; possible D gene TRBD2, 6 bases. This CDR3 spans 15 amino acids. CDR1 and CDR2 from the germline V gene are SGHRS and YFSETQ. V gave up 2 bases and J gave up 2 bases, with 14 bases separating them. CDR3 sequence reads: CASSFLRDSTYEQYF. The CDR3 DNA reads TGCGCCAGCAGCTTTCTTCGGGACTCGACCTACGAGCAGTACTTC.

This clone showed up just once. The rearrangement uses TRBV29-1 and TRBJ1-1; 7 bases fit TRBD1. This CDR3 region has 13 residues. The V segment lost 5 bases and the J segment 1 base; nucleotides outside the gene matches: 4. The germline CDR1 and CDR2 sequences are SQVTM and ANQGSEA. DNA for the CDR3: TGCAGCGTTAGGGGACAGCAGAACACTGAAGCTTTCTTT. Its translation is CSVRGQQNTEAFF.